This is a list of T cell receptor beta chains from one sample in a study of T cells in Graves' hyperthyroidism and ophthalmopathy. TCRdb re-called the multiplex PCR reads through MiXCR, storing one row per CDR3 protein. The sample includes some 500,000 distinct CDR3 sequences, approximately 15% of them seen just once. The sequenced material came from blood. The receptor source for this set is a woman aged 18 to 35 with Graves' hyperthyroidism. Both conserved end residues are part of each CDR3. The order of the fields is J gene, clone size, V gene, D gene, CDR3 protein, CDR3 DNA. The D gene is left open where the match is weak. Only part of the rows carry a size: once, few, many, or a class if the clone is expanded.

j_gene: TRBJ2-1; abundance: many; v_gene: TRBV30; d_gene: -; CDR3aa: CAWSVGLAKYNEQFF; CDR3nt: TGTGCCTGGAGTGTGGGGCTAGCGAAATACAATGAGCAGTTCTTC
j_gene: TRBJ1-1; abundance: many; v_gene: TRBV4-1; d_gene: -; CDR3aa: CASSQPYQNTEAFF; CDR3nt: TGCGCCAGCAGCCAACCGTACCAAAACACTGAAGCTTTCTTT
j_gene: TRBJ2-3; abundance: -; v_gene: TRBV3-1; d_gene: -; CDR3aa: CASRGSSRTDTQYF; CDR3nt: TGTGCCAGCCGAGGGAGCAGTCGCACAGATACGCAGTATTTT
j_gene: TRBJ2-7; abundance: many; v_gene: TRBV28; d_gene: -; CDR3aa: CASRSGQSLYEQYF; CDR3nt: TGTGCCAGCAGGTCGGGACAAAGCCTCTACGAGCAGTACTTC
j_gene: TRBJ1-4; abundance: -; v_gene: TRBV29-1; d_gene: -; CDR3aa: CSVIAATNEKLFF; CDR3nt: TGCAGCGTGATAGCTGCAACTAATGAAAAACTGTTTTTT
j_gene: TRBJ1-5; abundance: many; v_gene: TRBV2; d_gene: -; CDR3aa: CASSEWGGADQPQHF; CDR3nt: TGTGCCAGCAGTGAATGGGGGGGGGCGGATCAGCCCCAGCATTTT
j_gene: TRBJ2-7; abundance: many; v_gene: TRBV3-1; d_gene: -; CDR3aa: CASSHPPGDEQYF; CDR3nt: TGTGCCAGCAGCCATCCCCCGGGAGACGAGCAGTACTTC
j_gene: TRBJ2-2; abundance: many; v_gene: TRBV11-2; d_gene: -; CDR3aa: CASSFRAAGELFF; CDR3nt: TGTGCCAGCAGCTTTAGGGCGGCCGGGGAGCTGTTTTTT
j_gene: TRBJ2-2; abundance: -; v_gene: TRBV5-1; d_gene: -; CDR3aa: CASSLMRMGGGMSAGELFF; CDR3nt: TGCGCCAGCAGCTTGATGCGCATGGGCGGAGGGATGAGCGCCGGGGAGCTGTTTTTT
j_gene: TRBJ1-1; abundance: -; v_gene: TRBV7-6; d_gene: TRBD1; CDR3aa: CASSLGEQGARTEAFF; CDR3nt: TGTGCCAGCAGCTTAGGCGAACAGGGGGCGCGAACTGAAGCTTTCTTT